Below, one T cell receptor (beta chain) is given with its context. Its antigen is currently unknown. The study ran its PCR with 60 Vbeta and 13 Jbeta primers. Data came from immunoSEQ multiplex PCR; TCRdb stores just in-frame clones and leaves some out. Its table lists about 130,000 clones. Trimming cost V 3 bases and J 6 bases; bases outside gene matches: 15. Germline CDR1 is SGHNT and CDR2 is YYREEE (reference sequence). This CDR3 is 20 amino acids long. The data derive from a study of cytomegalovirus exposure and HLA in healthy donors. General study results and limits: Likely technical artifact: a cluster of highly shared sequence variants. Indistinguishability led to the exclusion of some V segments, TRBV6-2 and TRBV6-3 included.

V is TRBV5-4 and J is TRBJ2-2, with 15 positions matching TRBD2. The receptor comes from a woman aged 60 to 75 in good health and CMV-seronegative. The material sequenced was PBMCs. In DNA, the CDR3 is TGTGCCAGCAGCTCGGGACTAGCGGGGGGTTCCGGCCGGTCCCCCGGGGAGCTGTTTTTT. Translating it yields CASSSGLAGGSGRSPGELFF.